This T cell receptor (beta chain) is from a study of blood T cell repertoires in COVID-19. Study details: Material from acute and convalescent COVID-19 was sourced from the United States, Italy and Spain.

In the study's own analysis: From reference gene primer amplification, estimates of nucleated cell counts were derived. The method was immunoSEQ multiplex PCR; TCRdb's version includes in-frame clones alone and lacks a portion of them. D and trimming were read from the DNA, whereas the V and J calls and clone size are those reported in that table. The sample has over 110,000 clones, about 79% seen once. J lost 3 bases, V lost 4 bases, and 4 bases had no gene match. Germline V gene lookup returns CDR1 MNHEY and CDR2 SVGEGT. The CDR3 has 16 residues. The sample comprised peripheral blood. The sequence was obtained from a man aged 55 to 70 with active or convalescent COVID-19. This chain joins TRBV6-2 or TRBV6-3 and TRBJ2-1; 12 bases agree with TRBD2. CDR3 loop: CASSSPLAGGYNEQFF. CDR3 sequence (DNA): TGTGCCAGCAGTTCTCCACTAGCGGGGGGCTACAATGAGCAGTTCTTC.